This record covers a single TCR beta chain. Its antigen is currently unknown. The sample originates from a study of T cell responses to AZD1222 COVID-19 vaccine. Broader study findings: Clonal diversity was possibly underestimated; the donors were predominantly white British and more often female. The study identified only a handful of AZD1222 recipients as seropositive at baseline.

Here immunoSEQ multiplex PCR was the method, and the copy in TCRdb shows in-frame clones only, minus some. The sample carries around 200,000 clones, almost 90% recorded once. In germline, CDR1 is SNHLY, CDR2 FYNNEI. CDR3 length: 13 amino acids. Trimming at V came to 5 bases and at J to 9 bases, leaving 9 bases not matched to a gene. This specimen consisted of peripheral blood, obtained on day 0 of AZD1222 vaccination. This chain joins TRBV2 and TRBJ1-2; 7 bases agree with TRBD1. The sequence came from an adult in good health. CDR3 in amino acids: CASSYRDSESYTF. CDR3 in DNA: TGTGCCAGCAGTTACCGGGACAGCGAAAGCTACACCTTC.